This TCR beta chain was captured in a study of PD-L1 blockade in urothelial cancer. Study details: Patients' atezolizumab regimen, 1,200 mg intravenously every 3 weeks, began in about 2014. Findings and caveats of the study: Durable benefit was linked to greater 3-week expansion of tumor-associated blood clones.

Stated time point: pretreatment peripheral blood. Peripheral blood mononuclear cells were collected from every patient before and during treatment, yielding between 1 and 8 samples per patient. As to this clone: Antigen unknown.

Germline V gene data show CDR1 as MDHEN and CDR2 as SYDVKM. CDR3 length: 12 amino acids. V shed 5 bases, J shed 10 bases, and the junction held 5 bases outside the gene matches. Every PCR was spiked with synthetic TCR analog templates. The protocol was immunoSEQ multiplex PCR, while the TCRdb copy is restricted to in-frame clones and leaves out a portion. The profile shows tens of thousands of clones, roughly 90% of them singletons. The sample in question was PBMCs, obtained around atezolizumab (anti-PD-L1) treatment. The chain is built from TRBV28 and TRBJ1-1; TRBD1 aligns across 9 bases. The source of this sequence is a woman over 75 with urothelial cancer. CDR3 sequence: CASSETDRGAFF. CDR3 in DNA: TGTGCCAGCAGTGAGACGGACAGGGGAGCTTTCTTT. Supplemented by reference TRBV28 and TRBJ1-1, the full variable domain reads DVKVTQSSRYLVKRTGEKVFLECVQDMDHENMFWYRQDPGLGLRLIYFSYDVKMKEKGDIPEGYSVSREKKERFSLILESASTNQTSMYLCASSETDRGAFFGQGTRLTVV.